The 4 T cell receptor beta chains below all came from one sample that was sequenced in a study of blood T cell repertoires in COVID-19. The table came from immunoSEQ multiplex PCR; TCRdb's copy has only in-frame clones and leaves some out. The profile shows about 260,000 clones, roughly 86% of them singletons. Sequencing input: peripheral blood. The receptors were sampled from a human donor in a cohort sampled during active COVID-19.

In DNA form, the CDR3 reads TGTGCCAGCAGCGTAGGGGACAGGGTATATGAGCAGTTCTTC. It codes for CASSVGDRVYEQFF. The chain recombines TRBV9 with TRBJ2-1; 9 bases align to TRBD1. Germline V gene lookup returns CDR1 SGDLS and CDR2 YYNGEE. Trimming at V came to 0 bases and at J to 8 bases, leaving 3 bases not matched to a gene. This CDR3 is 14 amino acids long.

The chain joins TRBV6-1 to TRBJ2-4, with TRBD2 matching over 7 bases. There are 18 residues in the CDR3. CDR1 and CDR2 (germline): MNHNS, SASEGT. V lost 4 bases and J lost 3; bases outside the gene matches: 15. This chain's CDR3 is CASSGMGRAGDGKNIQYF. Here the CDR3 DNA reads TGTGCCAGCAGTGGAATGGGAAGGGCGGGAGACGGCAAAAACATTCAGTACTTC.

J is TRBJ2-5 and V is TRBV6-2 or TRBV6-3; 7 nucleotides line up with TRBD1. The V gene's germline CDR1 is MNHEY and CDR2 SVGEGT. V lost 0 bases to trimming and J lost 5 bases; unmatched junction nucleotides: 15. The CDR3 totals 18 residues. CDR3 nucleotide sequence: TGTGCCAGCAGTTACTCCTTCGAGGGCAGGGGGAATCACGAGACCCAGTACTTC. Residues: CASSYSFEGRGNHETQYF.

The chain is built from TRBV20-1 and TRBJ2-3, with unresolved D. The CDR3 covers 15 residues. Trimming cost V 3 bases and J 2 bases, with 15 bases left between them. From germline, CDR1 is DFQATT and CDR2 SNEGSKA (reference sequence). CDR3 DNA sequence: TGCAGTGCTAGTTCTCGCGGAAGAGCCACAGATACGCAGTATTTT. Encoded protein: CSASSRGRATDTQYF.